Sequencing of this T cell receptor beta chain was carried out in a study of T cell repertoires in cytomegalovirus infection. Study in general: Public TCR beta signature analysis indicated the presence of both CMV infection and matching HLA type. Study-wide points: The study identified carriers of CMV plus the relevant HLA from cumulative public TCR beta family frequency. In two of eight donors, the top clonotype was HLA-C-restricted CMV-specific.

Trimming cost V 3 bases and J 3 bases, with 5 bases left between them. In germline, CDR1 is SEHNR, CDR2 FQNEAQ (reference sequence). The CDR3 totals 12 residues. Note on this clonotype: Its antigen is undetermined.

In TCRdb, the reads were re-called with MiXCR into one record per CDR3 protein. This sample has 300,000 to 450,000 distinct CDR3 sequences, with less than 20% found just once. Source material: PBMCs. The TCR originated in a human donor in good health (CMV status not recorded). Some clones in this sample may be carry-over from other donors' samples. The rearrangement uses TRBV7-9 and TRBJ1-2; D is ambiguous. The CDR3 loop is CASSFGDYGYTF. The DNA for the CDR3 is TGTGCCAGCAGCTTTGGAGACTATGGCTACACCTTC.